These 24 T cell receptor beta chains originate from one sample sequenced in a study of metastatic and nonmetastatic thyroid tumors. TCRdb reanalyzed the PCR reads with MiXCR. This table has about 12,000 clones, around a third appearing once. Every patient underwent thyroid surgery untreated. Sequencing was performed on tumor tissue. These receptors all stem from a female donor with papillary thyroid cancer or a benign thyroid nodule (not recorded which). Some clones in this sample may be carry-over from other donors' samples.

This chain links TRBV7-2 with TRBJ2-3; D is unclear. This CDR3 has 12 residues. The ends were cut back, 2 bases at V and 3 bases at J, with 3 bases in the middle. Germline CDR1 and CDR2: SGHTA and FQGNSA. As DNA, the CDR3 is TGTGCCAGCAGCTTAAAGACAGATACGCAGTATTTT. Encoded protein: CASSLKTDTQYF.

CDR3 protein: CASRTNIGATGAYEQYF. CDR3 DNA: TGTGCCAGCAGAACCAATATCGGGGCCACGGGGGCCTACGAGCAGTACTTC. The chain joins TRBV4-2 to TRBJ2-7, with D perhaps matching TRBD2 (6 bases). This CDR3 contains 17 residues. Between the trimmed V and J ends, which lost 6 bases and 2 bases, there was a span of 23 bases. CDR1 and CDR2 (germline): LGHNA, YNFKEQ.

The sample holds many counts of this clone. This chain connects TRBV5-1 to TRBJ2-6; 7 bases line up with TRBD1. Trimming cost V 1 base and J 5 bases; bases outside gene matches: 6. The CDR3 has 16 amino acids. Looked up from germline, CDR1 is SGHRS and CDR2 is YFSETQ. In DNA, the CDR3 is TGCGCCAGCAGCTTGCACCAGGACAGGAGGGCCAACGTCCTGACTTTC. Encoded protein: CASSLHQDRRANVLTF. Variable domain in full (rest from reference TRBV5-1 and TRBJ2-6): KAGVTQTPRYLIKTRGQQVTLSCSPISGHRSVSWYQQTPGQGLQFLFEYFSETQRNKGNFPGRFSGRQFSNSRSEMNVSTLELGDSALYLCASSLHQDRRANVLTFGAGSRLTVL.

CDR3 nucleotides: TGTGCCAGCAGCCAAGGGGGGAGGGAGCGCAATGAGCAGTTCTTC. Its translation: CASSQGGRERNEQFF. The rearrangement uses TRBV3-1 and TRBJ2-1; 7 bases are a match to TRBD2. Germline V gene lookup returns CDR1 LGHDT and CDR2 YNNKEL (reference sequence). V was pared by 1 base and J by 6 bases, with 6 bases of the junction left unmatched. The CDR3 sequence is 15 residues long.

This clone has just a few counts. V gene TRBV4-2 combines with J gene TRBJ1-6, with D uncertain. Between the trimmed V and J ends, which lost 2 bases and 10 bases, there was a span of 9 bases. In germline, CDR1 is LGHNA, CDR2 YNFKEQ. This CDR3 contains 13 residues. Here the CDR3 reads CASSQIFGSPLHF. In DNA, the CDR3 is TGTGCCAGCAGCCAAATATTTGGATCACCCCTCCACTTT.

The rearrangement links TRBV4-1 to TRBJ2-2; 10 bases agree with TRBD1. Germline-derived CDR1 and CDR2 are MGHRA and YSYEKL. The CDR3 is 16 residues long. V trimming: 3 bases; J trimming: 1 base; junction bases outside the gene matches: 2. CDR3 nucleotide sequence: TGCGCCAGCAGCCACCGGGACAGGGGGAACACCGGGGAGCTGTTTTTT. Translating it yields CASSHRDRGNTGELFF.

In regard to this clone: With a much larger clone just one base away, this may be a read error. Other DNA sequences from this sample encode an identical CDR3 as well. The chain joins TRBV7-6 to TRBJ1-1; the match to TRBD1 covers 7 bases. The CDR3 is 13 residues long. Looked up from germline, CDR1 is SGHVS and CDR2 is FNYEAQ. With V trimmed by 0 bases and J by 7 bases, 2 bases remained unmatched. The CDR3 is CASSLATGDEAFF. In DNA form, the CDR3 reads TGTGCCAGCAGCTTAGCAACAGGGGATGAAGCTTTCTTT.

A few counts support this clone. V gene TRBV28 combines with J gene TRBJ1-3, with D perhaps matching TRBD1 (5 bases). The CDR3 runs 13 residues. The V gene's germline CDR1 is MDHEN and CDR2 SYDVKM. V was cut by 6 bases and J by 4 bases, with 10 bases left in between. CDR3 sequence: CASREQVGNTIYF. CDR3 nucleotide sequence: TGTGCCAGCAGGGAACAGGTCGGAAACACCATATATTTT.

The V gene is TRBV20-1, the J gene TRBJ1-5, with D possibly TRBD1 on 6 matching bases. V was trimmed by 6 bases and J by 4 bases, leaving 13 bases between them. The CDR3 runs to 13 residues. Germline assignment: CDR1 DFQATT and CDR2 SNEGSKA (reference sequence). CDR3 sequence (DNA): TGCAGTGCGGGGGGGCGGTGGAATCAGCCCCAGCATTTT. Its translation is CSAGGRWNQPQHF.

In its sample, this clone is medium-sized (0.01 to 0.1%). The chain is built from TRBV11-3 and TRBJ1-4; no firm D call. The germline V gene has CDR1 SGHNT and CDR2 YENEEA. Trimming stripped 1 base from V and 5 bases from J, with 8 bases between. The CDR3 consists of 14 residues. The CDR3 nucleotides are TGTGCCAGCAGCTTAGGGACGGGAAATGAAAAACTGTTTTTT. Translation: CASSLGTGNEKLFF.

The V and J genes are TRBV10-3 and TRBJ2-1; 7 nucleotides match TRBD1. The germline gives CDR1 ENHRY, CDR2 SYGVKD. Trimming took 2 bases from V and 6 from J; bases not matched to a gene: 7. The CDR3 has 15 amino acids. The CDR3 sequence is CAISERDSLGNEQFF. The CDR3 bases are TGTGCCATCAGTGAGAGGGACAGCTTAGGCAATGAGCAGTTCTTC.

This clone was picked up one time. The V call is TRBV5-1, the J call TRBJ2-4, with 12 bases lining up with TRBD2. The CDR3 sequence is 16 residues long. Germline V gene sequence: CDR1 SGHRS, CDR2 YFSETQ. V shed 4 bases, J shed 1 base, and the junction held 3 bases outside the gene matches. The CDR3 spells CASSPLAGGAKNIQYF. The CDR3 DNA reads TGCGCCAGCAGCCCTCTAGCGGGAGGGGCCAAAAACATTCAGTACTTC.

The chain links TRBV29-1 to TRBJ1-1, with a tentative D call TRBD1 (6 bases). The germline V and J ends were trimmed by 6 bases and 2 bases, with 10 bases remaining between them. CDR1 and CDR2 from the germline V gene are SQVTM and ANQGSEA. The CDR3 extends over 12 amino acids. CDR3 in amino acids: CSVKQGNTEAFF. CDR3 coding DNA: TGCAGCGTCAAACAGGGAAACACTGAAGCTTTCTTT. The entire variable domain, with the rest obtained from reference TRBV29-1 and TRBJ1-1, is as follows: SAVISQKPSRDICQRGTSLTIQCQVDSQVTMMFWYRQQPGQSLTLIATANQGSEATYESGFVIDKFPISRPNLTFSTLTVSNMSPEDSSIYLCSVKQGNTEAFFGQGTRLTVV.

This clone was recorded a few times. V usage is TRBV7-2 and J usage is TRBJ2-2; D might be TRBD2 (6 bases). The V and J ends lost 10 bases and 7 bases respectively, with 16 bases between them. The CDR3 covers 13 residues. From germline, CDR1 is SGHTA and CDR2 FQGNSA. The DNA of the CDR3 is TGTACCAATTCGCCCGGGAGTGGCGGGGAGCTGTTTTTT. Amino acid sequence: CTNSPGSGGELFF.

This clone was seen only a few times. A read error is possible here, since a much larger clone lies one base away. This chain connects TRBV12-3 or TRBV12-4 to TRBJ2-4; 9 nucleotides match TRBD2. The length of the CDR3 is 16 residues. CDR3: CASSYQAGGTKNIQCF. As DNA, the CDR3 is TGTGCCAGCAGTTACCAAGCGGGAGGCACCAAAAACATTCAGTGCTTC.

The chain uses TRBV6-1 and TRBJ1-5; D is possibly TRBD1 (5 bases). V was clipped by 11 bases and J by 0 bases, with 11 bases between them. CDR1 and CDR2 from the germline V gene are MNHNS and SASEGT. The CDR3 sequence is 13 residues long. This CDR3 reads CAGALYSNQPQHF. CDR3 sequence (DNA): TGTGCCGGGGCTCTTTATAGCAATCAGCCCCAGCATTTT.

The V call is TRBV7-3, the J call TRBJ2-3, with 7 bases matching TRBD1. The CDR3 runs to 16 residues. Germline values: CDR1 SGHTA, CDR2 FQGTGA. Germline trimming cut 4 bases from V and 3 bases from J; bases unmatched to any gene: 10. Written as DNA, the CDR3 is TGTGCCAGCAGCTCCGCCGAGACAGGGCTTACAGATACGCAGTATTTT. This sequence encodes CASSSAETGLTDTQYF.

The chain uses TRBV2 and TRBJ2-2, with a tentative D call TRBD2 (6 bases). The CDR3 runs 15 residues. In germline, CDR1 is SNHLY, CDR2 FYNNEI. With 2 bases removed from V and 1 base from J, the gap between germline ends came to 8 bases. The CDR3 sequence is CASSELGGNTGELFF. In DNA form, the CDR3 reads TGTGCCAGCAGTGAATTGGGGGGGAACACCGGGGAGCTGTTTTTT.

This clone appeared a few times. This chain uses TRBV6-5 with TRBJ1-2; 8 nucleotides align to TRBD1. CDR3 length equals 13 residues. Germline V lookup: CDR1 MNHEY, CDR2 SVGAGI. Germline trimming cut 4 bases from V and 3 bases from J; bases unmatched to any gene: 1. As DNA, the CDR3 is TGTGCCAGCAGTTTGGACAGGGACTATGGCTACACCTTC. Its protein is CASSLDRDYGYTF.

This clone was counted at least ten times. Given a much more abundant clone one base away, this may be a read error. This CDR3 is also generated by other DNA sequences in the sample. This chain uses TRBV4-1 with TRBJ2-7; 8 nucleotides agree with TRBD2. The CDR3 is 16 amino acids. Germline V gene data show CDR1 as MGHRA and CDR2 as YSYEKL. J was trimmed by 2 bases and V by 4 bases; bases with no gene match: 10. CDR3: CASSLAPSGGAYEQYF. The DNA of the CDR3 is TGCGCCAGCAGCCTGGCCCCCAGCGGGGGTGCCTACGAGCAGTACTTC.

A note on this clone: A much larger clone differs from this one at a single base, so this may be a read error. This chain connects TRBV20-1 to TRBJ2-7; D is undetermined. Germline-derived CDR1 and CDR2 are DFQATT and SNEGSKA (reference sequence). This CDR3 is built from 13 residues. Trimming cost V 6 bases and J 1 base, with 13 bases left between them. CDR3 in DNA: TGCAGTGCCCGCCGAATATCTTCCTACGAGCAGTACTTC. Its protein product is CSARRISSYEQYF.

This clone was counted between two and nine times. The CDR3 is CASGLGAMNTEAFF. CDR3 DNA: TGTGCTAGTGGTTTGGGTGCCATGAACACTGAAGCTTTCTTT. This chain uses TRBV12-5 with TRBJ1-1; no clear D gene. This CDR3 region has 14 residues. Germline CDR1 LGHNT, CDR2 FRNRAP. V lost 1 base, J lost 0 bases, and 6 bases lay in between.

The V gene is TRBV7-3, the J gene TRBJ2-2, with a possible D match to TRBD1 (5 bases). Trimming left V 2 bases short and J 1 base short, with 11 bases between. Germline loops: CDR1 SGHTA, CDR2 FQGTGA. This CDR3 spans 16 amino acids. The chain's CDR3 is CASSLVRTKNTGELFF. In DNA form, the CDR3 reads TGTGCCAGCAGCTTAGTTCGGACAAAGAACACCGGGGAGCTGTTTTTT.

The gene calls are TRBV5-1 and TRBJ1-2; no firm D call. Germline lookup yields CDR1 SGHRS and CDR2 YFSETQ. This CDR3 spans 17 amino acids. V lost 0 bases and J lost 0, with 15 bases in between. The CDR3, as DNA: TGCGCCAGCAGCTTGGAAGCAAACCCGTTTACTAACTATGGCTACACCTTC. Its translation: CASSLEANPFTNYGYTF.